This T cell receptor (beta chain) is drawn from a study of blood T cell repertoires in COVID-19. The wider study: Researchers got acute and convalescent COVID-19 samples from the United States, Italy and Spain.

The assay was immunoSEQ multiplex PCR, and TCRdb's table has in-frame clones only and misses some. This sample has approximately 300,000 clones, with roughly 90% found just once. In Seattle, patients joined the study during active infection and were tracked longitudinally. The sample was peripheral blood. This sequence was found in a woman aged 25-40 years with COVID-19, enrolled during active disease.

The chain's CDR3 is CASSRRQGAGGNTIYF. In nucleotides, the CDR3 is TGTGCCAGCAGTCGCCGACAGGGGGCAGGTGGAAACACCATATATTTT. The rearrangement uses TRBV7-9 and TRBJ1-3, with 10 bases lining up with TRBD1. The CDR3 is 16 amino acids. J lost 3 bases, V lost 6 bases, and 8 bases had no gene match. Looked up from germline, CDR1 is SEHNR and CDR2 is FQNEAQ (reference sequence).